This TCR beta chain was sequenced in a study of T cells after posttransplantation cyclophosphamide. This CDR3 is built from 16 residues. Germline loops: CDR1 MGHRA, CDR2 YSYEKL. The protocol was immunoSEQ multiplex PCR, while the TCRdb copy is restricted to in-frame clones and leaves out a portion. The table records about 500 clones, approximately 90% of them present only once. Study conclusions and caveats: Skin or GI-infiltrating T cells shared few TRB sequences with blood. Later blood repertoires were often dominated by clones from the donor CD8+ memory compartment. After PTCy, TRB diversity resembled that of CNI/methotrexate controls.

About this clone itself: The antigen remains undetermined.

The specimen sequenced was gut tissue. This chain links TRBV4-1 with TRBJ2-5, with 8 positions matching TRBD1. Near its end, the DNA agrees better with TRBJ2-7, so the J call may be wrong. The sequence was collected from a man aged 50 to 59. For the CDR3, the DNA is TGCGCCAGCAGCCATCCACGGACAGGGCTCTCCTACGAGCAGTACTTC. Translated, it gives CASSHPRTGLSYEQYF.